The sequence of this T cell receptor beta chain was determined in a study of blood T cells in healthy people across ages. Trimming pared 1 base from V and 7 bases from J, leaving 11 bases between. The CDR3 has 13 amino acids. Germline CDR1 SGHDT, CDR2 YYEEEE. This clonotype was detected a few times. Primed by a sample-barcoded 5' primer and a J-beta primer mix, a second PCR proceeded for about 6 to 12 cycles. Using its own MiXCR run on the 5' RACE reads, TCRdb lists one record per CDR3 protein. The sample holds 850,000 to 1,300,000 distinct CDR3 sequences, 35% to 55% seen once. Per-sample PBMC isolation yielded at least 6.5 million cells. A minimum of 6 micrograms of total RNA was extracted per sample.

Sequenced material: blood. This clonotype originated in a woman aged 60-75 years in good health. V is TRBV5-6 and J is TRBJ2-5; D gene uncertain. The CDR3 DNA sequence: TGTGCCAGCAGCTTGTATGGGGTTGGGACCCAGTACTTC. This sequence encodes CASSLYGVGTQYF.